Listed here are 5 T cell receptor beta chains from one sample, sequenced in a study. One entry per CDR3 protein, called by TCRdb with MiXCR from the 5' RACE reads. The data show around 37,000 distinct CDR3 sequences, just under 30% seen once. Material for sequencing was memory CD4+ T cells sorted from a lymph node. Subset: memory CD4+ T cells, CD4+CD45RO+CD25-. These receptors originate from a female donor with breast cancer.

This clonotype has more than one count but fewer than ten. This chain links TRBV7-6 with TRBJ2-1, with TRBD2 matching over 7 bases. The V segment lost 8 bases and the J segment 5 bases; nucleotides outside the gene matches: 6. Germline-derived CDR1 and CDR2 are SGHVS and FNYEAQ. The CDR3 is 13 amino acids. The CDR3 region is CASASSGDNEQFF. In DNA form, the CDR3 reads TGTGCCAGCGCTTCAAGCGGGGACAATGAGCAGTTCTTC.

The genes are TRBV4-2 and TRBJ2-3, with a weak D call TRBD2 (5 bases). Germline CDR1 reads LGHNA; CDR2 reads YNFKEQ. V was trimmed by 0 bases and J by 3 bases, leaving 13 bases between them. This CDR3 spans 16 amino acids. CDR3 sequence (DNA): TGTGCCAGCAGCCAAGATGTAGCTAGCAGTACAGATACGCAGTATTTT. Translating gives CASSQDVASSTDTQYF.

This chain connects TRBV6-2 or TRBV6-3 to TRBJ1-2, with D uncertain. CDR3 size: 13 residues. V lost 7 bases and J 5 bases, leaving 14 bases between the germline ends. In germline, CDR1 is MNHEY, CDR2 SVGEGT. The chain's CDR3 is CASKFLAQYGYTF. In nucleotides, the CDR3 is TGTGCCAGCAAATTTCTGGCTCAGTATGGCTACACCTTC.

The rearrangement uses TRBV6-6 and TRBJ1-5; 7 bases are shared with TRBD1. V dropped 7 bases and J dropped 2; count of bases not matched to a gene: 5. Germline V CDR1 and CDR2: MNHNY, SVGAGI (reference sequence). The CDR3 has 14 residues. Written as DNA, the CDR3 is TGTGCCAGCACCCGGGGGACAGGCAATCAGCCCCAGCATTTT. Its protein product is CASTRGTGNQPQHF.

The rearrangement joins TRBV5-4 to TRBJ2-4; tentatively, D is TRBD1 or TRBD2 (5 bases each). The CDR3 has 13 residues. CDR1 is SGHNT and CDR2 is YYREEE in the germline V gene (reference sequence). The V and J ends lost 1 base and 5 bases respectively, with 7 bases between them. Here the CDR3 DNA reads TGTGCCAGCAGCTTGCCGGGACAAAACATTCAGTACTTC. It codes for CASSLPGQNIQYF.